The 5 T cell receptor beta chains presented below share a single source sample, sequenced in a study of blood T cell repertoires in COVID-19. Sequenced by immunoSEQ multiplex PCR; TCRdb stores in-frame clones only, minus some. The table lists under 450,000 clones, roughly nine tenths of them singletons. Input material: PBMCs or T cells enriched from blood (not recorded which). These receptors originate from a woman aged 35 to 49 who had been exposed to COVID-19.

The V call is TRBV3-1 (or the pseudogene TRBV3-2), the J call TRBJ1-2; tentative D call: TRBD1 (6 bases). In germline, CDR1 is LGHDT, CDR2 YNNKEL (reference sequence). The ends were cut back, 4 bases at V and 7 bases at J, with 10 bases in the middle. This CDR3 comprises 12 residues. The CDR3 DNA is TGTGCCAGCAGCCCCCAGGGGTCTGGCTACACCTTC. Its translation is CASSPQGSGYTF.

This sequence joins TRBV13 and TRBJ2-2; a weak D match, TRBD2 (5 bases). The CDR3 is 15 residues long. V was shortened by 3 bases and J by 7 bases, with 15 bases between the two germline ends. CDR1 is PRHDT and CDR2 is FYEKMQ in the germline V gene (reference sequence). CDR3 nucleotides: TGTGCCAGCAGCTTGGAGAGGGAGATAGGCGGGGAGCTGTTTTTT. Its translation: CASSLEREIGGELFF.

This clone was seen once. This chain uses TRBV7-9 with TRBJ2-1; TRBD2 matches at 10 bases. This CDR3 is built from 16 residues. V was pared by 1 base and J by 4 bases, with 4 bases of the junction left unmatched. The V gene's germline CDR1 is SEHNR and CDR2 FQNEAQ (reference sequence). The CDR3 protein is CASSLGVAGGYNEQFF. As DNA, the CDR3 is TGTGCCAGCAGCTTAGGCGTAGCGGGGGGATACAATGAGCAGTTCTTC.

The gene calls are TRBV19 and TRBJ2-4; TRBD1 agrees at 7 bases. The trim removed 3 bases at V and 0 bases at J, leaving 11 bases unmatched. The germline gives CDR1 LNHDA, CDR2 SQIVND (reference sequence). The CDR3 sequence is 18 residues long. CDR3 residues: CASSIDRDPQTAKNIQYF. CDR3 DNA: TGTGCCAGTAGTATCGACAGGGACCCACAAACAGCCAAAAACATTCAGTACTTC.

This clone was counted only a few times. This chain connects TRBV6-6 to TRBJ2-2; 9 bases line up with TRBD1. The CDR3 covers 15 residues. Germline V gene data show CDR1 as MNHNY and CDR2 as SVGAGI (reference sequence). The V gene end was trimmed by 2 bases and the J gene end by 10 bases; junction bases not matched to a gene: 8. This CDR3 reads CASSYPGQGREELFF. Written as DNA, the CDR3 is TGTGCCAGCAGTTACCCGGGACAGGGAAGGGAGGAGCTGTTTTTT.